This T cell receptor beta chain was sequenced for a study of T cell responses to AZD1222 COVID-19 vaccine. Study-wide context: Pooled samples include second doses given at about 4 or 12 weeks.

Some clones are missing from TCRdb's copy, which holds only in-frame ones; the method was immunoSEQ multiplex PCR. The top ten hold about an eighth of the sample, which has 65,000 to 95,000 clones, about 88% seen once. The J segment lost 5 bases and the V segment lost 5 bases, leaving 1 base of the junction unmatched. The CDR3 sequence is 13 residues long. Germline V gives CDR1 MNHEY, CDR2 SMNVEV (reference sequence). This clone was observed once. Its target is not known. Notes on the study in general: The CD4 TCRs associated with vaccination extended across spike and predominated at 160-218 and 743-854. White British donors predominated, females outnumbered males, and clonal diversity was possibly underestimated.

The chain recombines TRBV27 with TRBJ1-4, with TRBD1 identical over 8 bases. This specimen consisted of peripheral blood, obtained on day 0 of AZD1222 vaccination. The clonotype comes from an adult in good health. The CDR3 nucleotides are TGTGCCAGCAGTCGGACAGGGAATGAAAAACTGTTTTTT. It encodes CASSRTGNEKLFF.